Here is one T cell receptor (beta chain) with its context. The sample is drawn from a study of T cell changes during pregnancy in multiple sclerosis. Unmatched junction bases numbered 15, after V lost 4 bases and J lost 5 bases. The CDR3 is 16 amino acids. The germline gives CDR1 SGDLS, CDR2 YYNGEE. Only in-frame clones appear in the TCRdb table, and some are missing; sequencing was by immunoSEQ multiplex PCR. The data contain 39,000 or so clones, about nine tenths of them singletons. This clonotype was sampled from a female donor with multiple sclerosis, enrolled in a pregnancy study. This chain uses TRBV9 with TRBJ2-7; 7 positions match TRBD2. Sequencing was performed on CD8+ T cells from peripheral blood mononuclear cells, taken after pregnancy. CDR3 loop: CASSPGLWEGHNEQYF. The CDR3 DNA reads TGTGCCAGCAGCCCTGGTCTATGGGAGGGCCATAACGAGCAGTACTTC. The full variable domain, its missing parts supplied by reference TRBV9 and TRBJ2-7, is DSGVTQTPKHLITATGQRVTLRCSPRSGDLSVYWYQQSLDQGLQFLIQYYNGEERAKGNILERFSAQQFPDLHSELNLSSLELGDSALYFCASSPGLWEGHNEQYFGPGTRLTVT.